This T cell receptor (beta chain) was identified during a study of blood T cell repertoires in COVID-19. Study as a whole: Donors in the United States, Italy and Spain gave samples during acute or convalescent COVID-19. From T cells, B-cell-depleted T cells, or PBMCs came the material, which was cDNA or gDNA.

Per germline, CDR1 SQVTM and CDR2 ANQGSEA. The CDR3 contains 15 residues. V dropped 1 base and J dropped 2; count of bases not matched to a gene: 6. Original processing notes: Estimates of nucleated cell counts were drawn from the amplification of reference gene primers. The table came from immunoSEQ multiplex PCR; TCRdb's copy has only in-frame clones and leaves some out. Clonal size and the V and J genes are those of that table, whereas D and trimming came from the DNA. The table has about 30,000 clones, around 87% seen once; the top ten hold more than 10%. This sequence was found in a human donor in a cohort sampled during active COVID-19. The donor label of this sample is uncertain. The sequenced sample consisted of peripheral blood. The chain links TRBV29-1 to TRBJ2-5; 8 nucleotides match TRBD1. The CDR3 DNA reads as TGCAGCGTTGAAGGGCGGGACAGGCGACAAGAGACCCAGTACTTC. Residues: CSVEGRDRRQETQYF.